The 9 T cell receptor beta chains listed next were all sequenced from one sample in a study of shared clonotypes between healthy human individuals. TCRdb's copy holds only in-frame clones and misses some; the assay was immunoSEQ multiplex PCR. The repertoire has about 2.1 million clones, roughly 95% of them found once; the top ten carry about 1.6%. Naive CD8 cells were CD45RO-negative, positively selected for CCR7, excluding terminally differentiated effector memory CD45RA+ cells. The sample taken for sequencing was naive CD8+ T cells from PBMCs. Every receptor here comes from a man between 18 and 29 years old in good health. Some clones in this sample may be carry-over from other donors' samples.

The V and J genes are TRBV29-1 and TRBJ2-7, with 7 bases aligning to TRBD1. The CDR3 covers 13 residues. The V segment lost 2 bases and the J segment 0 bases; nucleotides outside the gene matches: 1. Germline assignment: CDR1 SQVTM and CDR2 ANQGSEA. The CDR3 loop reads CSVEKGASYEQYF. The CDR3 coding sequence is TGCAGCGTTGAAAAGGGGGCCTCCTACGAGCAGTACTTC.

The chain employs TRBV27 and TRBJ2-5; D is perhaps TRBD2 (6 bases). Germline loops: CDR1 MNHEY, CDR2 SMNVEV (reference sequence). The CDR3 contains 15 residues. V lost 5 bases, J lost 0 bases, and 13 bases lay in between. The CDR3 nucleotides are TGTGCCAGCAGTGGACTAATGGGCAACCAAGAGACCCAGTACTTC. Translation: CASSGLMGNQETQYF.

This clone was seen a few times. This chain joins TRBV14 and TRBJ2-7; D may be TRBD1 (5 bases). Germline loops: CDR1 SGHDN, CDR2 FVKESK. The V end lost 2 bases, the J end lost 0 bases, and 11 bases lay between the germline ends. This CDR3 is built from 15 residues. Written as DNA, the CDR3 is TGTGCCAGCAGCCAATTCTCGGACATCTCCTACGAGCAGTACTTC. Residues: CASSQFSDISYEQYF.

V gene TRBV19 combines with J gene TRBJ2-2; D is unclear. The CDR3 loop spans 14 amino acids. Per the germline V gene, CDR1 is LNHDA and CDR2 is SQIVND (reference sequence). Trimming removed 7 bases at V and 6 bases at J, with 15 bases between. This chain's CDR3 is CASNVLVGPGELFF. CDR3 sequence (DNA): TGTGCCAGTAATGTGCTCGTTGGCCCCGGGGAGCTGTTTTTT.

The CDR3 reads CASRLTGGPANEQFF. CDR3 bases: TGTGCCAGCAGGCTAACGGGAGGGCCGGCCAATGAGCAGTTCTTC. This chain links TRBV6-6 with TRBJ2-1, with 8 bases lining up with TRBD2. Germline loops: CDR1 MNHNY, CDR2 SVGAGI (reference sequence). CDR3 length equals 15 residues. With V trimmed by 6 bases and J by 6 bases, 10 bases remained unmatched.

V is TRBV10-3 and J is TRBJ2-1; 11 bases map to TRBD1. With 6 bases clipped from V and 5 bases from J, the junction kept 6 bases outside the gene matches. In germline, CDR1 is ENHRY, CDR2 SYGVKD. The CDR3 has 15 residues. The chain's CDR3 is CAISEGQGANNEQFF. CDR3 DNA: TGTGCCATCAGCGAAGGACAGGGGGCGAACAATGAGCAGTTCTTC.

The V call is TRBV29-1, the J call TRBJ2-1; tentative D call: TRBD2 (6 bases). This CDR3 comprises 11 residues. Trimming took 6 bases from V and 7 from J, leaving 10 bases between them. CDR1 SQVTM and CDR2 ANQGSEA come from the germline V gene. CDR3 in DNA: TGCAGCGTCCTGGGAGGTAATGAGCAGTTCTTC. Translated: CSVLGGNEQFF.

CDR3 in amino acids: CASRGRSLVDTIYF. The CDR3, as DNA: TGTGCCAGCAGGGGCCGCAGCTTAGTGGACACCATATATTTT. This chain uses TRBV28 with TRBJ1-3, with D unclear. Germline V gene data show CDR1 as MDHEN and CDR2 as SYDVKM. The CDR3 is made up of 14 amino acids. Trimming left V 6 bases short and J 8 bases short, with 17 bases between.

This chain's CDR3 is CASSAGAEQFF. For the CDR3, the DNA is TGCGCCAGCAGCGCAGGGGCCGAGCAGTTCTTC. This chain joins TRBV5-1 and TRBJ2-1; perhaps TRBD1 as D (6 bases). Trimming removed 4 bases from V and 10 bases from J, with 9 bases in between. This CDR3 contains 11 residues. CDR1 and CDR2 from the germline V gene are SGHRS and YFSETQ.